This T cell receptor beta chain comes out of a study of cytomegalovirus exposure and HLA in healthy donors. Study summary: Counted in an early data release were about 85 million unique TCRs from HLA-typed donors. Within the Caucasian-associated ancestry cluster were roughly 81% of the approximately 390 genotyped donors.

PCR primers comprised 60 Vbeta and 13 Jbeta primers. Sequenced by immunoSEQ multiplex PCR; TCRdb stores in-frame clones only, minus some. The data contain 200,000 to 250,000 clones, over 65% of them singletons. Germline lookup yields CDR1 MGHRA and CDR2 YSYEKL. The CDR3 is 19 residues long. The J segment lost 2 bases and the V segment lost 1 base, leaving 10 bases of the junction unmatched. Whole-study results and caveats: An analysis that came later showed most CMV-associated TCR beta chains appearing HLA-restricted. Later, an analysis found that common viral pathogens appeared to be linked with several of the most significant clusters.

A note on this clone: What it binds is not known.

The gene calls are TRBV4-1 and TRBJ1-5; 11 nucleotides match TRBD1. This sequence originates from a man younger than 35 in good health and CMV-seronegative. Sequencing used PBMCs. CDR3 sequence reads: CASSQALGQGDRRNQPQHF. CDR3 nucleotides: TGCGCCAGCAGCCAAGCCCTGGGACAGGGGGATAGGCGCAATCAGCCCCAGCATTTT.